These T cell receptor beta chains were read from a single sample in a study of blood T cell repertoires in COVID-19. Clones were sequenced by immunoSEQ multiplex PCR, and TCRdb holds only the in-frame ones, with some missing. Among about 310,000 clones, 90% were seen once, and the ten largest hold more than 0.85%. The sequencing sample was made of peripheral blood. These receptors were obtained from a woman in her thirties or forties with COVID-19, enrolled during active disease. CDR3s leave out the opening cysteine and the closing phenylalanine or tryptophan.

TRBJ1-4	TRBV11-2	ASSFLVGGATNEKLF
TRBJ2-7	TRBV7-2	ASSPSGGYLYEQY
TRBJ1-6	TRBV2	ASQIGVGSPLH
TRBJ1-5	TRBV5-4	ASSLAGGNQPQH
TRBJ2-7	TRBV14	ASSPGWPAGGFYEQY
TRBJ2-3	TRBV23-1	ASSQRKGRIDTQY
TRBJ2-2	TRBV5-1	ASSLVVSPGNTGELF
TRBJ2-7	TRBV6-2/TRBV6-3	ASSYGTGNGYEQY
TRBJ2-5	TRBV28	ASGRAGWETQY
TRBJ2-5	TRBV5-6	ASSPGLVGETQY
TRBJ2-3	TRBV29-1	SVLSPGGSDTQY
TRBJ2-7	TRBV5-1	ASSSDDRVFYEQY
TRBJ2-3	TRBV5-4	ASSFPKLTDTQY
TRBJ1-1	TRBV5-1	ASSPVGGNTEAF
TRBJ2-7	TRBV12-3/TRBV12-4	ASRRDSTYEQY
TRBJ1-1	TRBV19	ASSIRDTGTEAF
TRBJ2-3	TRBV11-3	ASSPGLAGGTDTQY
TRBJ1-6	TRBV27	ASSWGTVASPLH
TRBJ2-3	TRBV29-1	SVATSGGLTDTQY
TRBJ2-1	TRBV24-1	ATSDLPRKVNEQF
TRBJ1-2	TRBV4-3	ASSQEESDGYT
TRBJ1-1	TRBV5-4	ASSLATGAGAEAF
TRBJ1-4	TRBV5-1	ASSLGRGSNEKLF
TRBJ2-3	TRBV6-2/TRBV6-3	ASSYPISYPGLAGPDTQY
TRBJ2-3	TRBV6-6	ASSQTGLAGRPDTQY
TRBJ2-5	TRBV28	ASSPAGGNQETQY
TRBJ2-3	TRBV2	ASSPLWRPDTQY
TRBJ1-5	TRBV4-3	ASSQEGPRQGTNQPQH
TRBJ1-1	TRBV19	ASSIAREGTEAF
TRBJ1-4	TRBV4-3	ASSPAGRLNEKLF
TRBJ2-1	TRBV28	ASSLAGGQF
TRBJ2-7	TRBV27	ASSFTDRAEQY
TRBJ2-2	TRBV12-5	ASGETAGTGELF
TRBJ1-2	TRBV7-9	ASSLATSLHGYT
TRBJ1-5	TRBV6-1	ASSDTGTGAQPQH
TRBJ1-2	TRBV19	ASTIAQGTDGYT
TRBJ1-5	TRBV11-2	ASSFTGGRNQPQH
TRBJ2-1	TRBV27	ASMVRGDFNEQF
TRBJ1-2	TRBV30	AWRDGGNYGYT
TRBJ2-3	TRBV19	ASSKSRGGTDTQY
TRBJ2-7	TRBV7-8	ASSLLTARHEQY
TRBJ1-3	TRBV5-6	ASSHTSRAGGNTIY